A single sample gave rise to the 28 T cell receptor beta chains below, sequenced in a study of prognosis after radiotherapy for stage I lung cancer. Amplicons of TCR beta CDR3 were generated from genomic DNA by two-round multiplex PCR. Primers specific to each TRBV and TRBJ gene were used in first-round PCR. TCRdb passed the multiplex PCR reads through MiXCR, listing each CDR3 protein once. Here the sample spans 20,000 to 25,000 distinct CDR3 sequences, approximately 40% being singletons. Sequenced here: PBMCs, sampled before or after stereotactic body radiation therapy (not recorded which). Receptor source: a donor of 50 years or more with non-small cell lung cancer.

The J gene is TRBJ2-2, the V gene TRBV6-5, with no clear D. Trimming removed 4 bases from V and 5 bases from J, with 14 bases in between. The V gene's germline CDR1 is MNHEY and CDR2 SVGAGI. The CDR3 is 15 residues long. The CDR3 is CASSWAGLKTGELFF. DNA of the CDR3: TGTGCCAGCAGTTGGGCCGGCTTAAAGACCGGGGAGCTGTTTTTT.

In its sample, this clonotype was seen many times. This chain joins TRBV3-1 and TRBJ2-5; the match to TRBD2 covers 8 bases. Unmatched junction bases numbered 1, after V lost 3 bases and J lost 4 bases. Germline CDR1 and CDR2: LGHDT and YNNKEL (reference sequence). The CDR3 runs to 13 residues. The DNA of the CDR3 is TGTGCCAGCAGCCAGCTAGCGGGAGAGACCCAGTACTTC. This sequence encodes CASSQLAGETQYF.

This clonotype has a count of ten or more. This chain connects TRBV5-8 to TRBJ2-7; D call uncertain. The CDR3 totals 12 residues. Germline V gene lookup returns CDR1 SGHTS and CDR2 YDEGEE. Trimming took 6 bases from V and 0 from J, leaving 7 bases between them. The CDR3 coding sequence is TGTGCCAGCAACCCTTCCTCCTACGAGCAGTACTTC. Protein product: CASNPSSYEQYF.

About this clonotype itself: Given a much more abundant clone one base away, this may be a read error. Given the absence of the conserved phenylalanine or tryptophan at the CDR3 end, a read error is likely. The chain has TRBV28 and TRBJ2-7; D gene ambiguous. The length of the CDR3 is 13 residues. V lost 5 bases and J 0 bases, leaving 8 bases between the germline ends. The germline V gene has CDR1 MDHEN and CDR2 SYDVKM. CDR3 DNA sequence: TGTGCCAGCAGTCCTATCGCCTCCTACGAGCAGTACCTC. This encodes CASSPIASYEQYL.

This clonotype was detected ten times or more. The J gene is TRBJ2-4, the V gene TRBV2, with 7 nucleotides matching TRBD2. The V gene's germline CDR1 is SNHLY and CDR2 FYNNEI. The CDR3 covers 15 residues. The junction had 11 bases not matched to a gene; V was cut back by 3 bases and J by 9 bases. The CDR3 DNA reads as TGTGCCAGCAGTGACCGGGCGGGAGTATGGGGCATTCAGTACTTC. This codes for CASSDRAGVWGIQYF.

The V and J genes are TRBV7-9 and TRBJ1-4; 8 bases agree with TRBD1. V lost 7 bases, J lost 14 bases, and 15 bases stayed unmatched. The germline gives CDR1 SEHNR, CDR2 FQNEAQ (reference sequence). The CDR3 runs to 14 residues. The CDR3 coding sequence is TGTGCCAGCACCCGGGACAGGCCCGAGAGGGGGCTGTTTTTT. This gives the protein CASTRDRPERGLFF.

This clonotype was counted many times. This chain uses TRBV15 with TRBJ1-4; perhaps TRBD1 as D (6 bases). V lost 1 base and J lost 6, with 12 bases in between. Germline CDR1 is LNHNV and CDR2 is YYDKDF (reference sequence). The CDR3 has 15 residues. The CDR3 loop is CATSRGTAQDEKLFF. Here the CDR3 DNA reads TGTGCCACCAGCAGAGGGACAGCCCAGGATGAAAAACTGTTTTTT. Together with reference TRBV15 and TRBJ1-4, the CDR3 gives the full variable domain: DAMVIQNPRYQVTQFGKPVTLSCSQTLNHNVMYWYQQKSSQAPKLLFHYYDKDFNNEADTPDNFQSRRPNTSFCFLDIRSPGLGDTAMYLCATSRGTAQDEKLFFGSGTQLSVL.

There are many counts of this clonotype. This chain joins TRBV10-3 and TRBJ2-7; D possibly matches TRBD1 or TRBD2 (5 bases each). The CDR3 loop spans 14 amino acids. V lost 4 bases to trimming and J lost 2 bases, with 12 bases between them. CDR1 is ENHRY, CDR2 SYGVKD, per germline. CDR3 residues: CAISARDAAYEQYF. The CDR3 bases are TGTGCCATCAGTGCACGGGACGCGGCCTACGAGCAGTACTTC.

Comment on this clonotype: Given a far larger clone just one base away, this is likely a sequencing read error. The chain links TRBV6-9 to TRBJ2-5; TRBD1 matches 8 bases. V gave up 3 bases and J gave up 6 bases; unmatched junction bases: 12. Germline-derived CDR1 and CDR2 are MNHGY and SVAAGI. The CDR3 spans 16 residues. DNA of the CDR3: TGTGCCAGCAGTTACCCGGGACAGGAGGGCGGAAAGACCCAGTACTTC. Protein: CASSYPGQEGGKTQYF.

This clonotype was recorded many times. The chain recombines TRBV7-2 with TRBJ2-2, with D maybe TRBD2 (5 bases). CDR3 size: 15 residues. V was clipped by 10 bases and J by 1 base, with 16 bases between them. Per the germline V gene, CDR1 is SGHTA and CDR2 is FQGNSA. DNA of the CDR3: TGTGCCAAGGAGAGGAGCGGCATGAACACCGGGGAGCTGTTTTTT. It specifies CAKERSGMNTGELFF.

The table lists this clonotype with many counts. The rearrangement links TRBV6-4 to TRBJ1-5; 9 nucleotides agree with TRBD1. V shed 5 bases, J shed 2 bases, and the junction held 1 base outside the gene matches. The CDR3 is 14 residues long. Germline V gives CDR1 MRHNA, CDR2 SNTAGT. The CDR3: CASSRDRGNQPQHF. CDR3 nucleotides: TGTGCCAGCAGTCGGGACAGGGGCAATCAGCCCCAGCATTTT.

This clonotype was observed at least ten times. The chain has TRBV10-2 and TRBJ1-1; possible D gene TRBD1, 5 bases. The CDR3 is made up of 14 amino acids. Trimming removed 4 bases at V and 3 bases at J, with 12 bases between. The germline V gene has CDR1 WSHSY and CDR2 SAAADI. CDR3 DNA: TGCGCCAGCAGTGGAGGGACCGCAGACACTGAAGCTTTCTTT. It codes for CASSGGTADTEAFF.

This clonotype was seen many times. CDR3 in DNA: TGCAGTGCTAGAGACCCACAGGGGCCAGAGACCCAGTACTTC. Translating it yields CSARDPQGPETQYF. V and J are TRBV20-1 and TRBJ2-5; 7 bases are a match to TRBD1. The V and J ends lost 0 bases and 4 bases, in that order; junction bases with no gene match: 5. The CDR3 is made up of 14 amino acids. Germline V gene sequence: CDR1 DFQATT, CDR2 SNEGSKA (reference sequence).

In this sample, this clonotype is medium-sized. The CDR3: CASSLRGGAYGYTF. The CDR3, as DNA: TGTGCCAGCAGCCTCCGAGGGGGAGCCTATGGCTACACCTTC. This sequence joins TRBV11-1 and TRBJ1-2; tentatively, D is TRBD1 (6 bases). The germline CDR1 and CDR2 sequences are SGHAT and FQDESV (reference sequence). This CDR3 region has 14 residues. Trimming removed 5 bases from V and 4 bases from J, with 14 bases in between.

CDR3 bases: TGTGCCAGCAGCATTGGACACGTCACAGATACGCAGTATTTT. Amino acids: CASSIGHVTDTQYF. This chain links TRBV7-3 with TRBJ2-3; D possibly corresponds to TRBD1 (5 bases). The CDR3 sequence is 14 residues long. V lost 5 bases, J lost 2 bases, and 11 bases lay in between. Germline CDR1 reads SGHTA; CDR2 reads FQGTGA.

A remark on this clonotype: This likely traces to a read error, being one base from a far larger clone. The rearrangement joins TRBV7-3 to TRBJ2-3, with D possibly being TRBD1 (5 bases). The CDR3 runs to 16 residues. V lost 6 bases and J 1 base, leaving 17 bases between the germline ends. CDR1 and CDR2 from the germline V gene are SGHTA and FQGTGA. In DNA form, the CDR3 reads TGTGCCAGCAGATTAGGGGTGGGCCGGGGCACAGATACGCAGTATTTT. It encodes CASRLGVGRGTDTQYF.

In nucleotides, the CDR3 is TGTGCCAGCAGCACAACGCCCGTACGACCGTATACGCAGTATTTT. This encodes CASSTTPVRPYTQYF. The rearrangement joins TRBV7-3 to TRBJ2-3; no firm D call. This CDR3 has 15 residues. V shed 5 bases and J shed 7 bases, with 19 bases lying between them. CDR1 SGHTA and CDR2 FQGTGA come from the germline V gene.

This clonotype has just a few counts. The chain recombines TRBV6-1 with TRBJ2-3; D uncertain. CDR1 is MNHNS and CDR2 is SASEGT in the germline V gene. Trimming shortened V by 2 bases and J by 2 bases, and 8 bases separated the two germline ends. The CDR3 contains 14 residues. The CDR3 protein is CASSERQNTDTQYF. CDR3 DNA sequence: TGTGCCAGCAGTGAACGGCAGAACACAGATACGCAGTATTTT.

This clonotype occurred once. This chain links TRBV14 with TRBJ2-7; D possibly corresponds to TRBD1 (5 bases). V dropped 1 base and J dropped 6 bases, with 7 bases sitting between them. The germline V gene encodes CDR1 SGHDN and CDR2 FVKESK. The CDR3 spans 12 residues. CDR3 amino acids: CASSQAQGEQYF. The CDR3 region has the DNA TGTGCCAGCAGCCAAGCGCAGGGCGAGCAGTACTTC.

This clonotype came up many times. V usage is TRBV7-8 and J usage is TRBJ1-5, with 7 bases fitting TRBD1. Trimming took 0 bases from V and 9 from J; bases not matched to a gene: 14. In germline, CDR1 is SGHVS, CDR2 FQNEAQ. The CDR3 extends over 17 amino acids. The CDR3 region has the DNA TGTGCCAGCAGCTTAGCGCAGGGGGGTGGCGGGAGATGGCCCCAGCATTTT. Amino acids: CASSLAQGGGGRWPQHF.

The gene calls are TRBV7-6 and TRBJ2-7, with a tentative D call TRBD1 (5 bases). The CDR3 covers 16 residues. Germline CDR1 and CDR2: SGHVS and FNYEAQ. With 2 bases removed from V and 7 bases from J, the gap between germline ends came to 21 bases. The CDR3 nucleotides read TGTGCCAGCAGCTTATCGGAAGCCAGGGTAACGTCGGAGCAGTACTTC. Amino acid sequence: CASSLSEARVTSEQYF.

To note about this clonotype: A far larger clone is only one base removed, so a read error is likely. This CDR3 is CASQALVLAGGEQYF. The CDR3, as DNA: TGTGCCAGCCAGGCCCTGGTACTAGCGGGAGGGGAGCAGTACTTC. The gene calls are TRBV6-4 and TRBJ2-7, with 13 bases that match TRBD2. The V segment lost 8 bases and the J segment 7 bases; nucleotides outside the gene matches: 11. This CDR3 is built from 15 residues. Per the germline V gene, CDR1 is MRHNA and CDR2 is SNTAGT.

As regards this clonotype: A far larger clone is one base from this, pointing to a likely read error. The J gene is TRBJ2-1, the V gene TRBV7-2, with D tentatively TRBD1 or TRBD2 (5 bases each). The CDR3 covers 15 residues. V lost 3 bases, J lost 4 bases, and 13 bases lay in between. CDR1 is SGHTA, CDR2 FQGNSA, per germline. The CDR3: CASSFASGAYNEQFF. The CDR3 region has the DNA TGTGCCAGCAGCTTTGCCTCCGGGGCTTACAATGAGCAGTTCTTC. Based on the CDR3 plus reference TRBV7-2 and TRBJ2-1, the full variable domain is GAGVSQSPSNKVTEKGKDVELRCDPISGHTALYWYRQSLGQGLEFLIYFQGNSAPDKSGLPSDRFSAERTGGSVSTLTIQRTQQEDSAVYLCASSFASGAYNEQFFGPGTRLTVL.

This clonotype came up a few times. CDR3 in amino acids: CASTRGNQPQHF. The CDR3 region has the DNA TGTGCCAGTACTCGGGGCAATCAGCCCCAGCATTTT. The chain joins TRBV19 to TRBJ1-5; D unclear. Germline CDR1 and CDR2: LNHDA and SQIVND (reference sequence). The CDR3 extends over 12 amino acids. V lost 7 bases to trimming and J lost 2 bases, with 6 bases between them.

This clonotype was counted at least ten times. The V call is TRBV7-9, the J call TRBJ2-1; 9 bases agree with TRBD1. Germline V CDR1 and CDR2: SEHNR, FQNEAQ (reference sequence). The V and J ends lost 2 bases and 3 bases, in that order; junction bases with no gene match: 2. This CDR3 is built from 15 residues. Here the CDR3 reads CASSLRQGGYNEQFF. The CDR3 nucleotides read TGTGCCAGCAGCTTAAGACAGGGGGGCTACAATGAGCAGTTCTTC.

As concerns this clonotype: At one of its ends the junction is not consistent with the germline gene, which may arise from a read error. The rearrangement links TRBV27 to TRBJ1-3; D remains ambiguous. The CDR3 sequence is 15 residues long. Germline-derived CDR1 and CDR2 are MNHEY and SMNVEV (reference sequence). The chain's CDR3 is CASSATWSSANTIYF. The CDR3, as DNA: TGTGCCAGCAGCGCTACATGGAGCTCTGCAAACACCATATATTTT.

The chain uses TRBV12-3 or TRBV12-4 and TRBJ2-1; 9 bases map to TRBD1. Trimming at V came to 10 bases and at J to 6 bases, leaving 10 bases not matched to a gene. CDR3 size: 14 residues. For the CDR3, the DNA is TGTGCCAACTGTCCGCCGGGACAGGGCAATGAGCAGTTCTTC. Its protein is CANCPPGQGNEQFF.

The table lists this clonotype with many counts. J is TRBJ2-3 and V is TRBV11-2, with no clear D. Germline V lookup: CDR1 SGHAT, CDR2 FQNNGV. The CDR3 contains 17 residues. Deletions cut 3 bases from V and 7 bases from J, with 23 bases between. CDR3 sequence: CASSFRNGVSRNNTQYF. DNA for the CDR3: TGTGCCAGCAGCTTCCGTAACGGAGTAAGCCGAAACAATACGCAGTATTTT.